This T cell receptor (beta chain) was identified during a study of shared clonotypes between healthy human individuals. Study summary: The study used three CD4 naive, three CD4 memory, two CD8 naive and one CD8 memory plate per donor.

This CDR3 has 18 amino acids. With V trimmed by 8 bases and J by 3 bases, 13 bases remained unmatched. The V gene's germline CDR1 is SGHRS and CDR2 YFSETQ. To note about this clone: No antigen is known for it. Within the sample, other DNA sequences also encode this same CDR3.

Generated by immunoSEQ multiplex PCR, the TCRdb table keeps only in-frame clones and is missing some. The data contain 1.4 million to 1.5 million clones, roughly 96% of them singletons. Overall study results and limits: Despite large depth, sorted-subset datasets appeared incompletely sequenced.

The genes are TRBV5-1 and TRBJ2-2; 13 bases are shared with TRBD2. Sequenced material: naive CD4+ T cells sorted from blood. Subset meaning: CD45RA+ positively selected. The sequence derives from a man between 25 and 39 years old in good health. The CDR3 loop is CASSSGLAGVGYTGELFF. For the CDR3, the DNA is TGCGCCAGTAGTTCCGGACTAGCGGGAGTTGGGTACACCGGGGAGCTGTTTTTT.